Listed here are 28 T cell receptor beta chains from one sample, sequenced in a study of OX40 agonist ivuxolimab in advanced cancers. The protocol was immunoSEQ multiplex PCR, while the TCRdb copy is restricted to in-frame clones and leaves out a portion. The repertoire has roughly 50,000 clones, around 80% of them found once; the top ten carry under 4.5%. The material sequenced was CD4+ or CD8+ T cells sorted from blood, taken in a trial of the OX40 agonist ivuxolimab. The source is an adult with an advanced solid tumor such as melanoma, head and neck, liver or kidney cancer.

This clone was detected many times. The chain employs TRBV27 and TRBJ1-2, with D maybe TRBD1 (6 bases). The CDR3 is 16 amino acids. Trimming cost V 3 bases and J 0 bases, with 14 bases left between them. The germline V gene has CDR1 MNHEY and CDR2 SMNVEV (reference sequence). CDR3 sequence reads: CASSFRGPATNYGYTF. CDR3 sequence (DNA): TGTGCCAGCAGTTTCCGGGGGCCGGCTACTAACTATGGCTACACCTTC.

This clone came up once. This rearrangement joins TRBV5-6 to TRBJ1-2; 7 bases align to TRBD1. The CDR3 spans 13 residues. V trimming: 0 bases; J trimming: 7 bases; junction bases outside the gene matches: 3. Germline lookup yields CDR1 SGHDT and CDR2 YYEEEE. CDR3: CASSLVGGSGYTF. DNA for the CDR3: TGTGCCAGCAGCTTGGTAGGGGGCTCTGGCTACACCTTC.

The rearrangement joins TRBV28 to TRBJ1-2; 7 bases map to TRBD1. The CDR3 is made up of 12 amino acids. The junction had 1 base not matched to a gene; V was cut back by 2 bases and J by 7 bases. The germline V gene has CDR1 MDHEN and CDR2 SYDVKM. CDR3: CASSLRGLGYTF. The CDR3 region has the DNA TGTGCCAGCAGTTTAAGGGGGCTTGGCTACACCTTC.

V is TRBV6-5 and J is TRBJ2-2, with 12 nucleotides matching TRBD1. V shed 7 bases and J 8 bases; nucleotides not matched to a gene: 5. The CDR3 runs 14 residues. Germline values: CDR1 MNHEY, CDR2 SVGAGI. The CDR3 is CASKGQGASGELFF. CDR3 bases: TGTGCCAGCAAGGGACAGGGGGCGAGTGGGGAGCTGTTTTTT.

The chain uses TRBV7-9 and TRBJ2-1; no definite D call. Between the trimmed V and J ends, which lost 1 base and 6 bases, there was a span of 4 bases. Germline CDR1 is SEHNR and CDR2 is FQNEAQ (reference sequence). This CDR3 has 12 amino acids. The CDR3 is CASSLEPNEQFF. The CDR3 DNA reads TGTGCCAGCAGCTTAGAGCCCAATGAGCAGTTCTTC.

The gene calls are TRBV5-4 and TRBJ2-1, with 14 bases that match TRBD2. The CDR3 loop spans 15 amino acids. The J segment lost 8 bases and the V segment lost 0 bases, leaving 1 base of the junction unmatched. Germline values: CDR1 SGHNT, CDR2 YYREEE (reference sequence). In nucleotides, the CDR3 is TGTGCCAGCAGCTTGGTGACTAGCGGGAGGGATGAGCAGTTCTTC. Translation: CASSLVTSGRDEQFF.

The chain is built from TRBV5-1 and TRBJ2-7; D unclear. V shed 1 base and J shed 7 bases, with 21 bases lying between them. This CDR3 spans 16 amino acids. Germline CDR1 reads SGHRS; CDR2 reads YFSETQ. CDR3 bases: TGCGCCAGCAGCTTGTCGCCCTACCAGGACCTACGAGAGCAGTACTTC. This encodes CASSLSPYQDLREQYF.

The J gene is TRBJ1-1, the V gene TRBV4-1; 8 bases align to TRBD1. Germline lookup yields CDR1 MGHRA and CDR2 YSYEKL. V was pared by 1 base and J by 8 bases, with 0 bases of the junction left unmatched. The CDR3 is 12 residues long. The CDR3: CASSQGDREAFF. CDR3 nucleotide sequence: TGCGCCAGCAGCCAAGGGGACAGGGAAGCTTTCTTT.

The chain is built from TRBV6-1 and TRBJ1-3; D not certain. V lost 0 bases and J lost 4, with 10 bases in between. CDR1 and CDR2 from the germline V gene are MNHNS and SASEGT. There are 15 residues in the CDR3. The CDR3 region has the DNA TGTGCCAGCAGTGAAGCCCACGGCGGAGGAAACACCATATATTTT. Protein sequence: CASSEAHGGGNTIYF.

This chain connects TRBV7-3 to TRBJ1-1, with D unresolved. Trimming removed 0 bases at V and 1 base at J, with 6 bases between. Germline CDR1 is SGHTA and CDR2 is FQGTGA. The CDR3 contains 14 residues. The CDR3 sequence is CASSLTDKNTEAFF. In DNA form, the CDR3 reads TGTGCCAGCAGCTTAACAGATAAGAACACTGAAGCTTTCTTT.

CDR3 bases: TGTGCCAGCACCCGGGCCCCTGGGGAGACCCAGTACTTC. Amino acids: CASTRAPGETQYF. The chain is built from TRBV2 and TRBJ2-5, with no clear D. The CDR3 has 13 residues. Trimming left V 7 bases short and J 5 bases short, with 14 bases between. CDR1 SNHLY and CDR2 FYNNEI come from the germline V gene.

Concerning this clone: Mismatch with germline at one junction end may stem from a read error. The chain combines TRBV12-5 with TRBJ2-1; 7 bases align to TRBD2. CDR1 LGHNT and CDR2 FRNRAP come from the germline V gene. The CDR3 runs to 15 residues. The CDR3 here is CASGLVAGGGETRVF. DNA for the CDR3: TGTGCTAGTGGTTTGGTGGCCGGCGGGGGAGAAACTAGGGTCTTC.

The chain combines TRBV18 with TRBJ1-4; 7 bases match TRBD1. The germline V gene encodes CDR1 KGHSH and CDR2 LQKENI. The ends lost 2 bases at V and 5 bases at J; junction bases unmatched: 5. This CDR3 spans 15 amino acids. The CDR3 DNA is TGTGCCAGCTCACCAACTGGGACAGTAAATGAAAAACTGTTTTTT. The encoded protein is CASSPTGTVNEKLFF.

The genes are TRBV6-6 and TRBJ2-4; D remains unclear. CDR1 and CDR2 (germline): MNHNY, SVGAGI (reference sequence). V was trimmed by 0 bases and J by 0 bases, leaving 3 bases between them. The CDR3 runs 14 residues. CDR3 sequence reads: CASSYSAAKNIQYF. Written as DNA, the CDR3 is TGTGCCAGCAGTTACTCGGCAGCCAAAAACATTCAGTACTTC.

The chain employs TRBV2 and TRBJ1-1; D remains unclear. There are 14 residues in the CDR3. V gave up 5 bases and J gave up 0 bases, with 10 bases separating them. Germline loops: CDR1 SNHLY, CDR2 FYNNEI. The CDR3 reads CASSRRYMNTEAFF. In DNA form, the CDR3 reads TGTGCCAGCAGTCGCAGGTACATGAACACTGAAGCTTTCTTT.

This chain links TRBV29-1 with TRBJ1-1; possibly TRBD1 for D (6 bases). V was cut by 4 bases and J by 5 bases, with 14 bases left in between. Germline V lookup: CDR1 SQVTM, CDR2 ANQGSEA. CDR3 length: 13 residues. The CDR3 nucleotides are TGCAGCGTTGGGACTTCAAGGGGGACTGAAGCTTTCTTT. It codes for CSVGTSRGTEAFF.

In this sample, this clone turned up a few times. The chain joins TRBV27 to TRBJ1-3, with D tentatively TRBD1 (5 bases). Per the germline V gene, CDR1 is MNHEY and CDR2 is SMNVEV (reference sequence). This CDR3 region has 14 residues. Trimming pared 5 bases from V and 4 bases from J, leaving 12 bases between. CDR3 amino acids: CASSRQGFGNTIYF. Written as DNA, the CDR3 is TGTGCCAGCAGTCGCCAGGGCTTCGGAAACACCATATATTTT.

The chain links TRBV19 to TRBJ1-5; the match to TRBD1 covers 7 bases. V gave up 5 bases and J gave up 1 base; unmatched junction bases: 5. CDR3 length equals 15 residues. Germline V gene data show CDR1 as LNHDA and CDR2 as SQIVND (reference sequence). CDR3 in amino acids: CASSEDRRSNQPQHF. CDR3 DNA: TGTGCCAGTAGTGAGGACAGGCGAAGCAATCAGCCCCAGCATTTT.

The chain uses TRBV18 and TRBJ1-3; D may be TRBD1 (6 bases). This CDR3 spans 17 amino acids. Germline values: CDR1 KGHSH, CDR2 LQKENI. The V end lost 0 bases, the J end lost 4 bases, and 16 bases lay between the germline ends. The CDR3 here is CASSPPNRDGLGNTIYF. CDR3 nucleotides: TGTGCCAGCTCACCACCGAACAGGGACGGCCTCGGAAACACCATATATTTT.

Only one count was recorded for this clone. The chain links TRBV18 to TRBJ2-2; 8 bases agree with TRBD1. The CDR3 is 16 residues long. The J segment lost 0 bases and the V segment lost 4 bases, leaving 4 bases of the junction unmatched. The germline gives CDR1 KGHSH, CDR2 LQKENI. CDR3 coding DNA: TGTGCCAGCTCACTCCAGGGGGCTGCGAACACCGGGGAGCTGTTTTTT. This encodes CASSLQGAANTGELFF.

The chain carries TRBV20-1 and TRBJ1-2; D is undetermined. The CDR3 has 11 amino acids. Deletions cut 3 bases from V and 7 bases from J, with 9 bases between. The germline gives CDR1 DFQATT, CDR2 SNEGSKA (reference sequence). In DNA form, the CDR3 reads TGCAGTGCTAGTAACCCTAGTGGCTACACCTTC. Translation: CSASNPSGYTF.

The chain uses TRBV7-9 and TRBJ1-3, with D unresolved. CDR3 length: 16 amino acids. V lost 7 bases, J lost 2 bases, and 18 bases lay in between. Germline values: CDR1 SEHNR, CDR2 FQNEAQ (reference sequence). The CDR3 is CASTPPSLGTGNTIYF. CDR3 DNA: TGTGCCAGCACCCCCCCTTCCCTTGGCACTGGAAACACCATATATTTT.

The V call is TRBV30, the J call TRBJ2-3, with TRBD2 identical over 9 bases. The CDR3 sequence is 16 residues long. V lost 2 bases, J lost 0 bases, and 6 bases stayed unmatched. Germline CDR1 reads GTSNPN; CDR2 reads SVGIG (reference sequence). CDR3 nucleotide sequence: TGTGCCTGGAGTTCTCCCCTAGCGGGGAGCACAGATACGCAGTATTTT. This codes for CAWSSPLAGSTDTQYF.

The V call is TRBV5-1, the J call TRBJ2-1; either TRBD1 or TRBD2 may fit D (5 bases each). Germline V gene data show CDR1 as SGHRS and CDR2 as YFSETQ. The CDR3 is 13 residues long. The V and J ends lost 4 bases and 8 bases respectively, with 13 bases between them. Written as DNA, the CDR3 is TGCGCCAGCAGCCAATCAGGGACCGATGAGCAGTTCTTC. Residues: CASSQSGTDEQFF.

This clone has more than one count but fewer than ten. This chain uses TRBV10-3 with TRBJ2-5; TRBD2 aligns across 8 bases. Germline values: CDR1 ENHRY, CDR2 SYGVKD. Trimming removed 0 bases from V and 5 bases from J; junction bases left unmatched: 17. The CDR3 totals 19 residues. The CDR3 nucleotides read TGTGCCATCAGTGAGTCGATACCCCAAGAGGGACTAGTTGATGAGACCCAGTACTTC. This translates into CAISESIPQEGLVDETQYF.

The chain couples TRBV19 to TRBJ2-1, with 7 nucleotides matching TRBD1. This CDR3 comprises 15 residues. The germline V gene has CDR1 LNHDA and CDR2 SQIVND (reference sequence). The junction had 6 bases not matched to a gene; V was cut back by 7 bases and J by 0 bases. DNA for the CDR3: TGTGCCAGTAACAGGGGCGCCGTCTCCTACAATGAGCAGTTCTTC. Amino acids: CASNRGAVSYNEQFF.

In DNA form, the CDR3 reads TGCGCCAGCAGTGCCGTCGCTTACGAGCAGTACTTC. It yields the protein CASSAVAYEQYF. This chain connects TRBV10-2 to TRBJ2-7; D unclear. The CDR3 is 12 amino acids. Trimming took off 4 bases at V and 4 bases at J, with 8 bases between the two ends. CDR1 is WSHSY, CDR2 SAAADI, per germline.

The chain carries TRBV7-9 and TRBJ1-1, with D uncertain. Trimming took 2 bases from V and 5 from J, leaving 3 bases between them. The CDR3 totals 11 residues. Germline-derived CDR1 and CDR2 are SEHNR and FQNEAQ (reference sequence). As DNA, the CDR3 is TGTGCCAGCAGCTTAAGAACTGAAGCTTTCTTT. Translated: CASSLRTEAFF.